The T cell receptor (beta chain) under discussion was sequenced for a study of cytotoxic CD8 clonotypes in ibrutinib-treated CLL. At the level of the study: The patients comprised some 10 relapsed/refractory and around 14 treatment-naive cases, around 17 IGHV unmutated. Average yields of around 260,000 productive templates and tens of thousands of productive rearrangements characterized the samples. Study-level results: Elevated clonality accompanied ibrutinib response, with a return toward baseline values at progression.

The source of around 1.8 micrograms of genomic DNA for TCR beta libraries was cryopreserved PBMCs. Sequencing used immunoSEQ multiplex PCR; TCRdb keeps in-frame clones, though not all of them. The data contain 150,000 or so clones, roughly three quarters of them seen just once; the ten biggest clones take up around 13%. The CDR3 is made up of 15 amino acids. The V and J ends lost 7 bases and 2 bases, in that order; junction bases with no gene match: 9. Looked up from germline, CDR1 is LNHDA and CDR2 is SQIVND (reference sequence). In regard to this clone: What it binds is not known.

The sample consisted of PBMCs, taken after 12 months of ibrutinib treatment. This chain connects TRBV19 to TRBJ2-3, with 7 bases matching TRBD1. This clonotype was sampled from a human donor with chronic lymphocytic leukemia. CDR3 protein: CASKKFGTVTDTQYF. For the CDR3, the DNA is TGTGCCAGTAAAAAATTCGGGACAGTCACAGATACGCAGTATTTT.